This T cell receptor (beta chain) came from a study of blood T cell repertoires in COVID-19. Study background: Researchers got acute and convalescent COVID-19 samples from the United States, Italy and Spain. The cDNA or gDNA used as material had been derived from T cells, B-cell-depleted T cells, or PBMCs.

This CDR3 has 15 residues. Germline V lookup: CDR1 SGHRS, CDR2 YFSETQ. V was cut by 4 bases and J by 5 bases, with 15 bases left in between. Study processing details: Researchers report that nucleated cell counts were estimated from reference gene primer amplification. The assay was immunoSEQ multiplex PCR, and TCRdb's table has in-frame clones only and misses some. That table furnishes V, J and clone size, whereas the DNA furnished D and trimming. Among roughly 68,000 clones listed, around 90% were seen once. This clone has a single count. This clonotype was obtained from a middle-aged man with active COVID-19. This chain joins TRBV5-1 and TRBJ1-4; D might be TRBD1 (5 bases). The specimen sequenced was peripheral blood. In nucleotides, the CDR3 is TGCGCCAGCAGCGCCGGGACTGCCGCCAATGAAAAACTGTTTTTT. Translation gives CASSAGTAANEKLFF.